The source of this T cell receptor beta chain is a study of blood T cell repertoires in COVID-19. Study background: The United States, Italy and Spain supplied acute and convalescent COVID-19 samples. Sources were T cells, B-cell-depleted T cells, or PBMCs; the material itself was cDNA or gDNA.

This clone was observed once. In the authors' methods: The assay estimated nucleated cells by amplifying reference gene primers. TCRdb keeps only in-frame clones here, not all; method: immunoSEQ multiplex PCR. The D gene and trimming were derived from the DNA, and the V and J assignments and clone size from that table. The sample carries 50,000 to 60,000 clones, 80% to 85% recorded once. CDR1 and CDR2 (germline): KGHDR, SFDVKD. Trimming cost V 0 bases and J 5 bases, with 12 bases left between them. The CDR3 spans 15 residues. This chain uses TRBV24-1 with TRBJ2-5; no reliable D call. This clonotype originated in a human donor in a cohort sampled during active or convalescent COVID-19. Sequencing input: peripheral blood. For the CDR3, the DNA is TGTGCCACCAGTGATTTGCGAGGCCGTTCCGAGACCCAGTACTTC. Its protein is CATSDLRGRSETQYF.